The rows below give T cell receptor beta chains drawn from one sample of a study of OX40 agonist ivuxolimab in advanced cancers. The method was immunoSEQ multiplex PCR; TCRdb's version includes in-frame clones alone and lacks a portion of them. The repertoire consists of 40,000 to 55,000 clones, with 80% occurring once and the leading ten covering 10%. Sequenced here: CD4+ or CD8+ T cells sorted from blood, sampled in a trial of the OX40 agonist ivuxolimab. The source of these receptors is an adult with an advanced solid tumor such as melanoma, head and neck, liver or kidney cancer. Each CDR3 is given with its conserved first and last residue. Each record gives: clone size, D gene, J gene, V gene, CDR3 protein, CDR3 DNA. The D gene is left open where the match is weak. Some rows have no size entry. The others give once, few or many, or a class for an expanded clone.

- | - | TRBJ1-1 | TRBV29-1 | CSVKTGNTEAFF | TGCAGCGTTAAGACAGGGAACACTGAAGCTTTCTTT
- | - | TRBJ1-2 | TRBV29-1 | CSVEWQKIYGYTF | TGCAGCGTTGAATGGCAGAAAATCTATGGCTACACCTTC
- | - | TRBJ2-7 | TRBV9 | CASSPPGGREQYF | TGTGCCAGCAGCCCCCCAGGAGGGCGCGAGCAGTACTTC
- | - | TRBJ1-4 | TRBV5-1 | CASSFSATNEKLFF | TGCGCCAGCAGCTTCAGTGCAACTAATGAAAAACTGTTTTTT
- | - | TRBJ2-3 | TRBV15 | CATSSTPLAPDTQYF | TGTGCCACCAGCAGTACACCACTAGCCCCAGATACGCAGTATTTT
- | - | TRBJ2-1 | TRBV7-8 | CASSLEGLGNEQFF | TGTGCCAGCAGCTTAGAGGGGCTTGGTAATGAGCAGTTCTTC
- | - | TRBJ1-2 | TRBV9 | CASSPMTEINYGYTF | TGTGCCAGCAGCCCCATGACAGAGATTAACTATGGCTACACCTTC
- | - | TRBJ1-5 | TRBV5-5 | CASSLDGGDNQPQHF | TGTGCCAGCAGCTTGGATGGAGGCGACAATCAGCCCCAGCATTTT
- | - | TRBJ1-1 | TRBV19 | CASSPFGGAEAFF | TGTGCCAGTAGTCCCTTTGGGGGGGCTGAAGCTTTCTTT
- | TRBD1 | TRBJ1-4 | TRBV7-2 | CASSFRPPGQINEKLFF | TGTGCCAGCAGCTTTAGACCTCCGGGACAGATTAATGAAAAACTGTTTTTT
- | - | TRBJ2-2 | TRBV19 | CASNNRAGELFF | TGTGCCAGTAATAACAGGGCCGGGGAGCTGTTTTTT
- | TRBD1 | TRBJ2-7 | TRBV7-3 | CATKRTGTEDSYEQYF | TGTGCCACCAAACGGACCGGGACAGAAGATTCCTACGAGCAGTACTTC
- | - | TRBJ1-1 | TRBV5-1 | CASSSLTGPVVF | TGCGCCAGCAGCTCCCTAACAGGGCCGGTGGTCTTT
- | TRBD1 | TRBJ2-7 | TRBV5-1 | CASSVGTAYEQYF | TGCGCCAGCAGCGTTGGGACAGCCTACGAGCAGTACTTC
- | TRBD1 | TRBJ2-1 | TRBV19 | CASRKYGGTGNEQFF | TGTGCCAGTAGGAAATACGGGGGGACAGGGAATGAGCAGTTCTTC
- | - | TRBJ1-1 | TRBV30 | CAWSPRPSTRSMNTEAFF | TGTGCCTGGAGTCCCCGCCCTTCAACCCGCTCCATGAACACTGAAGCTTTCTTT
- | TRBD1 | TRBJ1-5 | TRBV6-1 | CASRETGGRGSNQPQHF | TGTGCCAGCAGGGAAACAGGGGGGAGGGGTAGCAATCAGCCCCAGCATTTT
- | TRBD1 | TRBJ2-4 | TRBV19 | CASTPTGLGKGKNIQYF | TGTGCCAGTACCCCGACAGGGTTGGGTAAGGGCAAAAACATTCAGTACTTC
- | - | TRBJ1-1 | TRBV19 | CASSVYMGERPRTEAFF | TGTGCCAGTAGTGTCTATATGGGAGAGAGGCCCCGCACTGAAGCTTTCTTT
- | - | TRBJ1-1 | TRBV6-5 | CASNKLTGNTEAFF | TGTGCCAGCAATAAATTGACCGGGAACACTGAAGCTTTCTTT
once | TRBD1 | TRBJ2-3 | TRBV9 | CASSVRDRVGTDTQYF | TGTGCCAGCAGCGTACGAGACAGGGTGGGCACAGATACGCAGTATTTT
- | - | TRBJ1-1 | TRBV11-2 | CASRQGSMNTEAFF | TGTGCCAGCAGGCAAGGCAGCATGAACACTGAAGCTTTCTTT
- | - | TRBJ1-1 | TRBV19 | CASSIRGNTEAFF | TGTGCCAGTAGTATAAGAGGGAACACTGAAGCTTTCTTT
- | - | TRBJ2-7 | TRBV18 | CASSQTPSSYEQYF | TGTGCCAGCTCGCAAACCCCCAGCTCCTACGAGCAGTACTTC
once | TRBD1 | TRBJ2-3 | TRBV5-1 | CASSLGRQGAGGTDTQYF | TGCGCCAGCAGCTTGGGGCGGCAGGGGGCCGGGGGCACAGATACGCAGTATTTT
- | TRBD1 | TRBJ2-7 | TRBV25-1 | CASKGQGASEQYF | TGTGCCAGCAAAGGACAGGGGGCCAGTGAGCAGTACTTC
- | TRBD2 | TRBJ2-2 | TRBV7-8 | CATEPREGSGELFF | TGTGCCACCGAACCCCGGGAGGGTTCCGGGGAGCTGTTTTTT
- | - | TRBJ2-5 | TRBV25-1 | CASSPRVGGETQYF | TGTGCCAGCAGCCCTCGGGTAGGGGGAGAGACCCAGTACTTC
- | TRBD2 | TRBJ2-7 | TRBV11-2 | CASSRTSGRAYEQYF | TGTGCCAGCAGCCGTACTAGCGGGAGGGCCTACGAGCAGTACTTC
- | - | TRBJ2-7 | TRBV5-4 | CASSIQGYEQYF | TGTGCCAGCAGTATTCAGGGATACGAGCAGTACTTC
few | TRBD1 | TRBJ2-1 | TRBV7-3 | CASGGGTAYNEQFF | TGTGCCAGCGGCGGTGGGACAGCGTACAATGAGCAGTTCTTC
few | - | TRBJ1-5 | TRBV30 | CAWSVQGNQPQHF | TGTGCCTGGAGTGTACAAGGAAATCAGCCCCAGCATTTT
- | - | TRBJ1-4 | TRBV4-3 | CASSQGIGATNEKLFF | TGCGCCAGCAGCCAAGGTATCGGAGCAACTAATGAAAAACTGTTTTTT
few | - | TRBJ2-7 | TRBV18 | CASSPITGSSYEQYF | TGTGCCAGCTCACCAATAACAGGAAGCTCCTACGAGCAGTACTTC
- | - | TRBJ1-3 | TRBV9 | CASSNEGNTIYF | TGTGCCAGCAGCAACGAAGGAAACACCATATATTTT
few | TRBD2 | TRBJ2-5 | TRBV30 | CAWGGGRAFQETQYF | TGTGCCTGGGGAGGAGGGAGGGCCTTCCAAGAGACCCAGTACTTC
few | - | TRBJ2-1 | TRBV5-1 | CASSLEAVYEQFF | TGCGCCAGCAGCTTGGAGGCGGTCTATGAGCAGTTCTTC
- | - | TRBJ1-2 | TRBV6-1 | CASSPGYTF | TGTGCCAGCAGTCCTGGCTACACCTTC
- | - | TRBJ2-6 | TRBV5-1 | CASYGPTDSGANVLTF | TGCGCCAGCTATGGCCCCACCGACTCTGGGGCCAACGTCCTGACTTTC
- | TRBD1 | TRBJ2-7 | TRBV5-1 | CASSPGQSISGEQYF | TGCGCCAGCAGCCCGGGACAGAGTATCTCAGGGGAGCAGTACTTC
- | - | TRBJ2-7 | TRBV30 | CAWSGRYAGLYEQYF | TGTGCCTGGAGTGGGAGATATGCAGGGCTCTACGAGCAGTACTTC
- | TRBD2 | TRBJ2-3 | TRBV5-4 | CASSRKLAGVSTDTQYF | TGTGCCAGCAGTAGGAAACTAGCGGGAGTTTCCACAGATACGCAGTATTTT
few | - | TRBJ2-5 | TRBV7-9 | CASSSRGTDQETQYF | TGTGCCAGCAGCTCGAGGGGGACTGACCAAGAGACCCAGTACTTC
- | - | TRBJ2-1 | TRBV27 | CASSPLGDNEQFF | TGTGCCAGCAGCCCCCTAGGGGACAATGAGCAGTTCTTC
- | TRBD2 | TRBJ2-2 | TRBV6-4 | CASSVAGGANTGELFF | TGTGCCAGCAGCGTAGCGGGAGGGGCGAACACCGGGGAGCTGTTTTTT
- | TRBD2 | TRBJ2-2 | TRBV5-1 | CASQQAASGRAFPTGELFF | TGCGCCAGCCAGCAGGCGGCTAGCGGGAGGGCCTTCCCCACCGGGGAGCTGTTTTTT
- | TRBD1 | TRBJ2-1 | TRBV5-8 | CASSLVGTEYNEQFF | TGTGCCAGCAGCTTGGTAGGGACAGAATACAATGAGCAGTTCTTC
- | - | TRBJ1-5 | TRBV10-3 | CATLDSASNQPQHF | TGTGCCACCCTGGACAGCGCTAGCAATCAGCCCCAGCATTTT
- | - | TRBJ2-7 | TRBV19 | CASSISGGSSEQYF | TGTGCCAGTAGTATCAGTGGGGGTTCGAGCGAGCAGTACTTC
- | - | TRBJ2-5 | TRBV5-1 | CASSWRLGQETQYF | TGCGCCAGCAGCTGGAGGTTGGGGCAAGAGACCCAGTACTTC